Sequencing of this T cell receptor beta chain was carried out in a study of cytomegalovirus exposure and HLA in healthy donors. Method: immunoSEQ multiplex PCR; TCRdb's copy keeps in-frame clones and lacks some. Among approximately 230,000 clones listed, more than 85% were seen once. This CDR3 is built from 14 residues. Germline-derived CDR1 and CDR2 are MNHEY and SVGAGI. V was shortened by 2 bases and J by 3 bases, with 10 bases between the two germline ends. The material sequenced was PBMCs. This TCR was recovered from a young man in good health and CMV-seropositive. J is TRBJ1-1 and V is TRBV6-5; D possibly corresponds to TRBD1 (6 bases). Written as DNA, the CDR3 is TGTGCCAGCAGTTACAGGGGGAGTTACACTGAAGCTTTCTTT. This gives the protein CASSYRGSYTEAFF.